The clone carrying this T cell receptor beta chain was counted only a few times. The antigen is undetermined. The data are from a study of response to subunit inactivated influenza vaccine. General study findings and limits: It was the authors' suggestion that each seasonal influenza vaccination recruits few new T cells.

MiXCR, applied by TCRdb to the RT-PCR reads, yields one record per CDR3 protein. The sample consists of around 500,000 distinct CDR3 sequences, approximately 10% of them appearing once. The CDR3 covers 16 residues. Trimming removed 5 bases at V and 3 bases at J, with 18 bases between. Germline CDR1 reads SGHVS; CDR2 reads FNYEAQ. The source of this sequence is a middle-aged man who received an inactivated influenza vaccine. The chain combines TRBV7-6 with TRBJ2-3, with D maybe TRBD2 (5 bases). Sample: PBMCs from blood, taken about 40 days after vaccination. The CDR3 DNA reads as TGTGCCAGCAGCCGAATGAGCGGCTTAGGAACAGATACGCAGTATTTT. Protein sequence: CASSRMSGLGTDTQYF.